The sequence of this T cell receptor (beta chain) was determined in a study of blood T cell repertoires in COVID-19. Original processing notes: Amplification from reference gene primers served as the basis for estimated nucleated cell counts. Here immunoSEQ multiplex PCR was the method, and the copy in TCRdb shows in-frame clones only, minus some. V and J calls plus clone size are reproduced from that table; the DNA served to infer D and trimming. The table has 250,000 or so clones, roughly 86% seen once. Trimming cost V 3 bases and J 8 bases; bases outside gene matches: 8. CDR1 and CDR2 (germline): SGHNT, YENEEA. CDR3 length: 14 residues.

J is TRBJ1-2 and V is TRBV11-3; TRBD1 agrees at 8 bases. The receptor comes from a woman aged 30 to 39 with acute or convalescent COVID-19. The sequencing input was peripheral blood. The CDR3 is CASSFGQGAMGYTF. The CDR3 nucleotides read TGTGCCAGCAGCTTCGGTCAGGGGGCAATGGGCTACACCTTC. Drawing the rest from reference TRBV11-3 and TRBJ1-2, the complete variable domain is EAGVVQSPRYKIIEKKQPVAFWCNPISGHNTLYWYLQNLGQGPELLIRYENEEAVDDSQLPKDRFSAERLKGVDSTLKIQPAELGDSAVYLCASSFGQGAMGYTFGSGTRLTVV.